This T cell receptor beta chain is drawn from a study of T cell repertoires in cytomegalovirus infection. Across the whole study: Public TCR beta signature analysis indicated the presence of both CMV infection and matching HLA type.

MiXCR, applied by TCRdb to the reads, yields one record per CDR3 protein. The table lists 65,000 to 95,000 distinct CDR3 sequences, around 3.5% of them singletons. CDR3 length equals 13 residues. CDR1 SGHTA and CDR2 FQGNSA come from the germline V gene. As to this clonotype: Its antigen is still unknown. The junction shows a germline mismatch at one end, possibly a read error.

Study results and caveats: CMV-specific TCR beta clonotypes restricted by HLA-C were the ones dominating the ex vivo response.

The V gene is TRBV7-2, the J gene TRBJ1-1; TRBD1 might be the D (5 bases). The sequence came from a human donor in good health (CMV status not recorded). Some clones in this sample may be carry-over from other donors' samples. The sequencing input was PBMCs. CDR3 in amino acids: CASSLQGRSEAFF. The CDR3 DNA sequence: TGTGCCAGCAGCCTTCAGGGACGGAGTGAAGCGTTCTTT.